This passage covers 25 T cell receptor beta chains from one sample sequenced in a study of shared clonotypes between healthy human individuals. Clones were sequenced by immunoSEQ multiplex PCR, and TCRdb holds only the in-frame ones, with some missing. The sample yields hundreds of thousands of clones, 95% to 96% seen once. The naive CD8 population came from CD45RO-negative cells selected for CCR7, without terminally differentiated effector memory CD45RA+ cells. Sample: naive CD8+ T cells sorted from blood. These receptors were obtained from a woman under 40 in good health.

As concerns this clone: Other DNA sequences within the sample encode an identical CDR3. The CDR3 nucleotides read TGTGCCAGCAGCCCGGGACAGGGAGGCACAGATACGCAGTATTTT. Translation: CASSPGQGGTDTQYF. The chain joins TRBV7-9 to TRBJ2-3; TRBD1 aligns across 9 bases. Germline CDR1 reads SEHNR; CDR2 reads FQNEAQ (reference sequence). V lost 5 bases to trimming and J lost 1 base; unmatched junction nucleotides: 4. The CDR3 loop spans 15 amino acids. Based on the CDR3 plus reference TRBV7-9 and TRBJ2-3, the full variable domain is DTGVSQNPRHKITKRGQNVTFRCDPISEHNRLYWYRQTLGQGPEFLTYFQNEAQLEKSRLLSDRFSAERPKGSFSTLEIQRTEQGDSAMYLCASSPGQGGTDTQYFGPGTRLTVL.

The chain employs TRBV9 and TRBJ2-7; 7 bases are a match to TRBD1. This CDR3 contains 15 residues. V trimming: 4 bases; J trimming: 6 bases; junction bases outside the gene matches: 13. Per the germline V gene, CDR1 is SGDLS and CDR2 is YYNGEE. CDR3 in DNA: TGTGCCAGCAGCTTGGCAGGGGGTCCTGAGGGCGAGCAGTACTTC. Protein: CASSLAGGPEGEQYF.

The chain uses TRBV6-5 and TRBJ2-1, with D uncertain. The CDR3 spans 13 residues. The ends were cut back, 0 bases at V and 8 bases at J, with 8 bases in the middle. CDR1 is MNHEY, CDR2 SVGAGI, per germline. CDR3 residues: CASSYSILDEQFF. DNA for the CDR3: TGTGCCAGCAGTTACTCGATCCTGGATGAGCAGTTCTTC.

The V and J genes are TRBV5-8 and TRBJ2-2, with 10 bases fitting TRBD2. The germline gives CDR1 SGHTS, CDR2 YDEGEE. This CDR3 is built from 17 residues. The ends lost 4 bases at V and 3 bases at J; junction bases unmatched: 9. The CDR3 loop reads CASSAYLAGGHTGELFF. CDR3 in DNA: TGTGCCAGCAGCGCCTATTTAGCGGGAGGCCACACCGGGGAGCTGTTTTTT.

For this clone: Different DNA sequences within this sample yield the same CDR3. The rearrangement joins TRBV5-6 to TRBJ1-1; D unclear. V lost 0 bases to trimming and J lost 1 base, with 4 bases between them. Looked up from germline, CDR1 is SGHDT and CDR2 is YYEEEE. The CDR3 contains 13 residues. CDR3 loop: CASSLVANTEAFF. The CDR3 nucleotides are TGTGCCAGCAGCTTGGTTGCGAACACTGAAGCTTTCTTT.

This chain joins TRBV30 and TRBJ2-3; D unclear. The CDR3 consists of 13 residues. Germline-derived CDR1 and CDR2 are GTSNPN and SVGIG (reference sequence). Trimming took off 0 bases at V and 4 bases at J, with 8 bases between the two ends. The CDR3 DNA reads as TGTGCCTGGAGTGTAGTATTGGCAGATACGCAGTATTTT. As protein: CAWSVVLADTQYF. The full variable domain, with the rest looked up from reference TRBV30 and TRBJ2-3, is SQTIHQWPATLVQPVGSPLSLECTVEGTSNPNLYWYRQAAGRGLQLLFYSVGIGQISSEVPQNLSASRPQDRQFILSSKKLLLSDSGFYLCAWSVVLADTQYFGPGTRLTVL.

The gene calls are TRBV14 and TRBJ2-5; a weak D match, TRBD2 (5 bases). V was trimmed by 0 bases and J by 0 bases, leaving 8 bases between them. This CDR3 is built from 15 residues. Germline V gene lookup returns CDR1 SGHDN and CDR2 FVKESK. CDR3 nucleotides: TGTGCCAGCAGCCAAGAAACGGGGTACCAAGAGACCCAGTACTTC. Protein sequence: CASSQETGYQETQYF.

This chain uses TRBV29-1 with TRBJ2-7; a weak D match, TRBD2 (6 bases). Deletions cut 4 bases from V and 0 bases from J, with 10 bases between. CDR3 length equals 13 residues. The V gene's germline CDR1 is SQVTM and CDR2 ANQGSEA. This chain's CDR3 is CSVVRESSYEQYF. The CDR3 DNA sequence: TGCAGCGTTGTCCGGGAGAGCTCCTACGAGCAGTACTTC.

CDR3 amino acids: CSASGEKLFF. DNA for the CDR3: TGCAGTGCTAGTGGAGAAAAACTGTTTTTT. This sequence joins TRBV20-1 and TRBJ1-4; D not certain. The germline CDR1 and CDR2 sequences are DFQATT and SNEGSKA (reference sequence). The length of the CDR3 is 10 residues. Trimming left V 3 bases short and J 8 bases short, with 4 bases between.

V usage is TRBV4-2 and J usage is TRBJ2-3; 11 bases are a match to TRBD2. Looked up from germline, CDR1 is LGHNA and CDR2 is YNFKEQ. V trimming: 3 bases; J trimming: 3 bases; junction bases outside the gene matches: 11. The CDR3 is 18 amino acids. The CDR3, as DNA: TGTGCCAGCAGCCACGAGACTAGCGGGACGATAGAAACAGATACGCAGTATTTT. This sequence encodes CASSHETSGTIETDTQYF.

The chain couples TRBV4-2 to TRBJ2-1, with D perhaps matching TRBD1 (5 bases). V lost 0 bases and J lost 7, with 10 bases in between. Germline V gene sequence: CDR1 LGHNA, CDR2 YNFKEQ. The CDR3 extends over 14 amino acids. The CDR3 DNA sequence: TGTGCCAGCAGCCAAGAGCAGGGCGTAAATGAGCAGTTCTTC. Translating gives CASSQEQGVNEQFF.

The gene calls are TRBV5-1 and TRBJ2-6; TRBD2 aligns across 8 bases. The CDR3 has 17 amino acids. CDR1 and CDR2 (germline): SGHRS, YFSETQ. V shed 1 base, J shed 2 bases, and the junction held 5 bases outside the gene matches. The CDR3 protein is CASSLLRAGAGANVLTF. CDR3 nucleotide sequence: TGCGCCAGCAGCTTGTTGCGAGCGGGAGCTGGGGCCAACGTCCTGACTTTC. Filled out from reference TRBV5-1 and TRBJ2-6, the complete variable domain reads KAGVTQTPRYLIKTRGQQVTLSCSPISGHRSVSWYQQTPGQGLQFLFEYFSETQRNKGNFPGRFSGRQFSNSRSEMNVSTLELGDSALYLCASSLLRAGAGANVLTFGAGSRLTVL.

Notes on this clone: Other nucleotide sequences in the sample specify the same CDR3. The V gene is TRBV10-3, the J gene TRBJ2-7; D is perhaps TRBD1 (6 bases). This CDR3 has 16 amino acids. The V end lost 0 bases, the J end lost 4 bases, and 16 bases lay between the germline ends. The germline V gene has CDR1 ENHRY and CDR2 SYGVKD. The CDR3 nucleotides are TGTGCCATCAGTGAGTCAGGGGGAAGGTATCTATACGAGCAGTACTTC. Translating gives CAISESGGRYLYEQYF.

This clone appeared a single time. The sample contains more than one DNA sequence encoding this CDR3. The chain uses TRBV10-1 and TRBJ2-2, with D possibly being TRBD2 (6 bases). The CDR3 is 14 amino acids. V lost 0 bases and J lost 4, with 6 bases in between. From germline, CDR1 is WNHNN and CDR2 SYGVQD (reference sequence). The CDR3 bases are TGCGCCAGCAGTGAGTCGGGGGGCACCGGGGAGCTGTTTTTT. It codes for CASSESGGTGELFF.

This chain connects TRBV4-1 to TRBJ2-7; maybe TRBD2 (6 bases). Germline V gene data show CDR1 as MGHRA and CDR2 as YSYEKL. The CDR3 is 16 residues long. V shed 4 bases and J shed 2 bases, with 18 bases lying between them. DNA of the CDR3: TGCGCCAGCAGCCCCCTGGAGAGCGGGCGGACCTACGAGCAGTACTTC. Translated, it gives CASSPLESGRTYEQYF.

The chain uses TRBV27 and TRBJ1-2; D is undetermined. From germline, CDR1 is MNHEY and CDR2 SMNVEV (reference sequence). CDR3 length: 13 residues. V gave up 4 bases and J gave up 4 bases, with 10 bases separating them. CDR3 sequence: CASSSTASYGYTF. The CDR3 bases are TGTGCCAGCAGTTCTACAGCGAGCTATGGCTACACCTTC.

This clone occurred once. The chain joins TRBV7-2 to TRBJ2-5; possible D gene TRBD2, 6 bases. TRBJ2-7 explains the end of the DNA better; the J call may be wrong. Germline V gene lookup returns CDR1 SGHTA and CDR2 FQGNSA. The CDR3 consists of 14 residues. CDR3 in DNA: TGTGCCAGCAGCTGGAGCGGGTTTTCCTACGAGCAGTACTTC. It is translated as CASSWSGFSYEQYF.

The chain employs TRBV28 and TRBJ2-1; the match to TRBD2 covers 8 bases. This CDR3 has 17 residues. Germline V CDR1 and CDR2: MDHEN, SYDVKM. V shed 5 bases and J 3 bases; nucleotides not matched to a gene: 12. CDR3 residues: CASSPYPGLEVYNEQFF. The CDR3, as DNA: TGTGCCAGCAGTCCATACCCGGGACTAGAGGTCTACAATGAGCAGTTCTTC.

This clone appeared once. The CDR3 protein is CASSLVERDRGSTDTQYF. The CDR3 DNA follows: TGTGCCAGCAGCTTAGTGGAACGGGACAGGGGAAGCACAGATACGCAGTATTTT. The V gene is TRBV7-8, the J gene TRBJ2-3; 10 bases are a match to TRBD1. This CDR3 has 18 residues. Germline CDR1 SGHVS, CDR2 FQNEAQ. V was clipped by 1 base and J by 0 bases; unmatched bases: 7.

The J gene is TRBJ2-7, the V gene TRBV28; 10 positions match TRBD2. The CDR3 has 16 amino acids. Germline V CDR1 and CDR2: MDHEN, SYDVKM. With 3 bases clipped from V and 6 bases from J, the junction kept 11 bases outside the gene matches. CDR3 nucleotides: TGTGCCAGCAGTTTTGCTAGCGGGAGCGGTTTGGGCGAGCAGTACTTC. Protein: CASSFASGSGLGEQYF.

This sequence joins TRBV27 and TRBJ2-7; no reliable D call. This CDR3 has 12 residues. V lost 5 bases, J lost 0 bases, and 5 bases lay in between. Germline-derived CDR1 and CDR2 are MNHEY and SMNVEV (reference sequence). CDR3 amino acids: CASSRSSYEQYF. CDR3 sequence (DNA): TGTGCCAGCAGTAGGAGCTCCTACGAGCAGTACTTC.

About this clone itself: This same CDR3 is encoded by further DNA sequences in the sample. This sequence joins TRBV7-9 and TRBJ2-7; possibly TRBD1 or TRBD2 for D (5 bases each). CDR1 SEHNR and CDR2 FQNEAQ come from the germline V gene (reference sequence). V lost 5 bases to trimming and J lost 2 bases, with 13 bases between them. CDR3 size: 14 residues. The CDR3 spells CASSPPGRTYEQYF. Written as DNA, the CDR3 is TGTGCCAGCAGCCCACCGGGACGGACCTACGAGCAGTACTTC.

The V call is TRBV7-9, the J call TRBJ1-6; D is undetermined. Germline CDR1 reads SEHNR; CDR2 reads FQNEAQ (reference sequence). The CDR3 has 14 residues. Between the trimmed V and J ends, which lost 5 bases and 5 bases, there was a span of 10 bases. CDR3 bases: TGTGCCAGCAGCCGGCCAGCCAATAATTCACCCCTCCACTTT. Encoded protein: CASSRPANNSPLHF. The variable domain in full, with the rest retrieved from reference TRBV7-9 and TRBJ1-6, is DTGVSQNPRHKITKRGQNVTFRCDPISEHNRLYWYRQTLGQGPEFLTYFQNEAQLEKSRLLSDRFSAERPKGSFSTLEIQRTEQGDSAMYLCASSRPANNSPLHFGNGTRLTVT.

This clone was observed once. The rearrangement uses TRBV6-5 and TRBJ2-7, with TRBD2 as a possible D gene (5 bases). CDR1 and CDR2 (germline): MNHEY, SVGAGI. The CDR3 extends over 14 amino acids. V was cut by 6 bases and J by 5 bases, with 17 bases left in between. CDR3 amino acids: CASRFGMDANEQYF. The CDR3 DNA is TGTGCCAGCAGGTTCGGGATGGACGCCAACGAGCAGTACTTC.

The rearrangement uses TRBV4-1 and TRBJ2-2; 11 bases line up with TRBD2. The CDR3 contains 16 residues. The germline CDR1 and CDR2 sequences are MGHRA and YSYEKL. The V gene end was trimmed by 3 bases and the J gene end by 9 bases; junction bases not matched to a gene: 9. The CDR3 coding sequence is TGCGCCAGCAGCCATCGGGGTAGCGGGAGGGCCTGGGAGCTGTTTTTT. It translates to CASSHRGSGRAWELFF.